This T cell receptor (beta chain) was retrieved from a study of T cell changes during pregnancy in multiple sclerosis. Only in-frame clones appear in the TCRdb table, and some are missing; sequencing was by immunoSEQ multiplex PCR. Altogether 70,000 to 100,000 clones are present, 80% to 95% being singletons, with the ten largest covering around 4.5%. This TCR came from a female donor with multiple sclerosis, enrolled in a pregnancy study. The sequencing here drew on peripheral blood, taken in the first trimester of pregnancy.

The DNA for the CDR3 is TGCGCCAGCAGCTTGGACAGGGGGCTCGGCTACACCTTC. It codes for CASSLDRGLGYTF. V usage is TRBV5-1 and J usage is TRBJ1-2; 9 bases map to TRBD1. Unmatched junction bases numbered 2, after V lost 0 bases and J lost 8 bases. Germline assignment: CDR1 SGHRS and CDR2 YFSETQ. The CDR3 consists of 13 residues.